The clone carrying this T cell receptor (beta chain) came up a few times. Its cognate antigen is unknown. A single base separates this from a much larger clone, so it may be a read error. Three rounds of nested PCR, following a modified ARM-PCR protocol, produced the TCRbeta library. TCRdb redid the calling of the multiplex PCR reads with MiXCR, one entry per CDR3 protein. The table lists more than 45,000 distinct CDR3 sequences, 74% of them singletons, with over 20% in the top ten. Germline V gene data show CDR1 as SGHNT and CDR2 as YENEEA. The CDR3 sequence is 17 residues long. The template was RNA from unsorted bulk tissue. Distant lung tissue was collected more than 3 cm away from the tumor edge. The sample belongs to a study of tumor and adjacent non-tumor tissue in lung cancer. Findings and caveats of the study: Shorter survival was associated with higher TCR diversity in tumors. TCR diversity was significantly greater in tumor than normal lung tissue. In normal lung, the top 100 clones were significantly more dominant than in tumor.

This receptor was obtained from a woman aged 60-70 years with non-small cell lung cancer. The chain recombines TRBV11-3 with TRBJ2-1, with 12 bases identical to TRBD2. The J call is in doubt because the DNA end fits TRBJ2-7 better. Source material: distant non-tumor lung tissue. CDR3 DNA sequence: TGTGCCAGCAGCTTAGAGTTGACTAGCGGGAGCCACAATGAGCAGTACTTC. Translated, it gives CASSLELTSGSHNEQYF.